This is a list of T cell receptor beta chains from one sample in a study of OX40 agonist ivuxolimab in advanced cancers. Some clones are missing from TCRdb's copy, which holds only in-frame ones; the method was immunoSEQ multiplex PCR. The table records around 72,000 clones, 80% to 90% of them present only once. This specimen was CD4+ or CD8+ T cells sorted from blood, taken in a trial of the OX40 agonist ivuxolimab. These receptor sequences come from an adult with an advanced solid tumor such as melanoma, head and neck, liver or kidney cancer. CDR3s leave out the opening cysteine and the closing phenylalanine or tryptophan. The D gene is left open where the match is weak.

10,TRBV29-1,TRBJ1-3,-,SVRDSGNTIY
11,TRBV6-6,TRBJ2-7,-,ASSYSSTYEQY
11,TRBV6-1,TRBJ2-7,-,ASSDTGPSEQY
13,TRBV19,TRBJ2-1,TRBD2,ASSIPSGITDEQF
13,TRBV19,TRBJ2-1,TRBD2,ASSMAGGAYNEQF
13,TRBV7-8,TRBJ2-7,TRBD1,ASSYRTGGYDEQY
14,TRBV29-1,TRBJ2-3,TRBD2,SASVTSGRPTDTQY
15,TRBV10-3,TRBJ2-3,TRBD2,AISEAGTSVPTDTQY
16,TRBV15,-,TRBD2,ATSRTSGRDLVEHEQY
11,TRBV7-3,TRBJ1-1,-,ASSLQENTEAF
12,TRBV30,TRBJ2-7,TRBD2,AWAGRGLTYEQY
14,TRBV30,TRBJ2-7,TRBD2,AWSSGTSGRAYEQY
14,TRBV7-9,TRBJ1-1,TRBD1,ASSPHDRVPITEAF
12,TRBV6-1,TRBJ2-1,-,ASIGQGYNNEQF
12,TRBV6-1,TRBJ1-5,TRBD1,ASSQYRGDQPQH
13,TRBV5-1,TRBJ1-4,-,ASSLAPTRDEKLF
13,TRBV27,TRBJ2-1,TRBD1,ASSSNRGQGNEQF
13,TRBV5-1,TRBJ2-2,-,ASSEARTNTGELF
12,TRBV9,TRBJ2-7,TRBD2,ASSPDGRYYEQY
10,TRBV6-1,TRBJ2-7,TRBD1,ASDGTDYEQY
11,TRBV28,TRBJ1-1,TRBD1,ASSLQGDTEAF
9,TRBV25-1,TRBJ2-1,-,ASRGRNEQF
10,TRBV10-3,TRBJ1-1,-,AIGTENTEAF
12,TRBV19,-,-,ASSISGNSYEQY
11,TRBV19,TRBJ1-5,-,ASSSPGNQPQH
13,TRBV5-6,TRBJ1-4,-,ASSLAGAPNEKLF
12,TRBV28,TRBJ1-3,TRBD1,ASSLIISQGAIY
15,TRBV4-1,TRBJ1-5,-,ASSQESGDFPDQPQH
16,TRBV9,TRBJ2-3,TRBD2,ASSDPPGGGRSTDTQY
15,TRBV5-1,TRBJ2-3,TRBD2,ASSPHLREGLRDTQY
10,TRBV9,TRBJ2-2,-,ASTSEFGELF
12,TRBV30,TRBJ2-2,-,AWSGGTPTGELF
13,TRBV2,TRBJ1-2,TRBD1,ASRLTGDSVYGYT
13,TRBV19,TRBJ1-2,TRBD1,ASKEGQGGVSGYT
12,TRBV9,TRBJ1-2,-,ASSPRGDNYGYT
11,TRBV6-1,TRBJ1-2,-,AIDPLANYGYT
12,TRBV6-5,TRBJ1-1,TRBD1,ASRRTGDNTEAF
14,TRBV7-6,TRBJ2-2,-,ASSLGQPANTGELF
11,TRBV29-1,TRBJ1-1,-,SVGIRVDTEAF
12,TRBV27,TRBJ1-1,-,ASTSGTAGTEAF
13,TRBV29-1,TRBJ1-1,TRBD1,SVEDLLQGEDRAF
12,TRBV5-1,TRBJ1-6,-,ASSLGGDNSPLH
12,TRBV6-6,TRBJ2-5,-,ASSSGRRQETQY